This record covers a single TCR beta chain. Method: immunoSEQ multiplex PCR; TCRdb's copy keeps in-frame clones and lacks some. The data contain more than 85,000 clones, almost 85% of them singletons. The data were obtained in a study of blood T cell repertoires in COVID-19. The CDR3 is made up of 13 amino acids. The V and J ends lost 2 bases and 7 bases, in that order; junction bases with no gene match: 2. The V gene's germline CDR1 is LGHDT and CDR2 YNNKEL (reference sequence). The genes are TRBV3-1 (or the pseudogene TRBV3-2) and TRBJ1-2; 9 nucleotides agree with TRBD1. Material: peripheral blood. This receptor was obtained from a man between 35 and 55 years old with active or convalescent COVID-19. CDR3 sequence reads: CASSQTGGAGYTF. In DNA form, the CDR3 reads TGTGCCAGCAGCCAAACAGGGGGCGCTGGCTACACCTTC.